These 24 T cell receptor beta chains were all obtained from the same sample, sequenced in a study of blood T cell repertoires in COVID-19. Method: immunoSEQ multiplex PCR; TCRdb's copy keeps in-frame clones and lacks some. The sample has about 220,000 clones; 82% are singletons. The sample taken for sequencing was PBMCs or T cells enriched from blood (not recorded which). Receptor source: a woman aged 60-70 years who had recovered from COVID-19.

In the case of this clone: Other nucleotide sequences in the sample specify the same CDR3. The DNA of the CDR3 is TGCGCCAGCAGCTTAGGTCCGGGGAGCTCCTACAATGAGCAGTTCTTC. The encoded protein is CASSLGPGSSYNEQFF. This chain links TRBV5-1 with TRBJ2-1; D possibly corresponds to TRBD2 (5 bases). Trimming cost V 2 bases and J 0 bases, with 12 bases left between them. The CDR3 length is 16 residues. CDR1 is SGHRS and CDR2 is YFSETQ in the germline V gene.

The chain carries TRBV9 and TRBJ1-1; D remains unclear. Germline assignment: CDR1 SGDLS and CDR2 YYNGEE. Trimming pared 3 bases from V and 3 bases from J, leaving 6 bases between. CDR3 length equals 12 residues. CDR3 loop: CASSAGYTEAFF. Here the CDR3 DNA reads TGTGCCAGCAGCGCGGGTTACACTGAAGCTTTCTTT.

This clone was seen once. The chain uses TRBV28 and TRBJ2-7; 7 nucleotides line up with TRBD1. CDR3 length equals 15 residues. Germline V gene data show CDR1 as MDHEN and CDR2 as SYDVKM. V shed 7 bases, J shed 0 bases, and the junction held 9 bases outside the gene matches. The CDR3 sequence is CASTPPGQVSYEQYF. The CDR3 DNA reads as TGTGCCAGCACCCCCCCCGGACAGGTCTCCTACGAGCAGTACTTC.

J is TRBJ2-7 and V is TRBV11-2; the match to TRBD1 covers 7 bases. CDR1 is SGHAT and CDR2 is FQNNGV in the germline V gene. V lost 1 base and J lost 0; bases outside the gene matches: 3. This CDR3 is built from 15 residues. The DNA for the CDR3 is TGTGCCAGCAGCTTAGCGGGACAGATCTCCTACGAGCAGTACTTC. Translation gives CASSLAGQISYEQYF.

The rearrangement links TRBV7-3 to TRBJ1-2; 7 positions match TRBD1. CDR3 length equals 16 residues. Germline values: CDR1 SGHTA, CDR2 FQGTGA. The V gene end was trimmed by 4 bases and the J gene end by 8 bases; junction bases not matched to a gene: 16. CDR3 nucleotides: TGTGCCAGCAGCTCCAACCCTGGAGGGGGCGCGAAGGGCTACACCTTC. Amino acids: CASSSNPGGGAKGYTF.

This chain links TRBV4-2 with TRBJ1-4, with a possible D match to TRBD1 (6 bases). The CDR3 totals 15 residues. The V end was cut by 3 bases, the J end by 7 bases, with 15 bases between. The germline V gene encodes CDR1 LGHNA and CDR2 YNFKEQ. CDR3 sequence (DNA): TGTGCCAGCAGCCAGGGACACCCATCGGGTGAAAAACTGTTTTTT. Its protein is CASSQGHPSGEKLFF.

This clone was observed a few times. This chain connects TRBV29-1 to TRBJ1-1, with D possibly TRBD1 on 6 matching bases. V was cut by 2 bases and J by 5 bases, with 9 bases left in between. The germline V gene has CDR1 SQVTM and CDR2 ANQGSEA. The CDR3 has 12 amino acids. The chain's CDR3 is CSVEQGRTEAFF. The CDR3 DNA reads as TGCAGCGTTGAACAGGGGCGGACTGAAGCTTTCTTT.

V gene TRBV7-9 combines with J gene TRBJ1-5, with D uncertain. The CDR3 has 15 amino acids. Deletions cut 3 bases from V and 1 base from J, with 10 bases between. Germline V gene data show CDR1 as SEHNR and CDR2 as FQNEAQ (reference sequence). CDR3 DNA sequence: TGTGCCAGCAGCTTCGGACGGGAAAGCAATCAGCCCCAGCATTTT. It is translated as CASSFGRESNQPQHF.

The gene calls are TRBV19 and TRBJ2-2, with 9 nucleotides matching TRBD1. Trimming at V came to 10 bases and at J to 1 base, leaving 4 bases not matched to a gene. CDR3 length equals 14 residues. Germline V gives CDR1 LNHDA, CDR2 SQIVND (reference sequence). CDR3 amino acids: CATGQGRNTGELFF. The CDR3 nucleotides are TGTGCCACGGGACAGGGCAGGAACACCGGGGAGCTGTTTTTT.

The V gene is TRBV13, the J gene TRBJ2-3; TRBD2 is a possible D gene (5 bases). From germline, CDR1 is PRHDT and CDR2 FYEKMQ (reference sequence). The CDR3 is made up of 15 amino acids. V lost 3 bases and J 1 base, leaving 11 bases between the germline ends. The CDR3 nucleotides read TGTGCCAGCAGCTTCATCGAGGGCGGCACAGATACGCAGTATTTT. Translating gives CASSFIEGGTDTQYF. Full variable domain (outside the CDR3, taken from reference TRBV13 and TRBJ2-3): AAGVIQSPRHLIKEKRETATLKCYPIPRHDTVYWYQQGPGQDPQFLISFYEKMQSDKGSIPDRFSAQQFSDYHSELNMSSLELGDSALYFCASSFIEGGTDTQYFGPGTRLTVL.

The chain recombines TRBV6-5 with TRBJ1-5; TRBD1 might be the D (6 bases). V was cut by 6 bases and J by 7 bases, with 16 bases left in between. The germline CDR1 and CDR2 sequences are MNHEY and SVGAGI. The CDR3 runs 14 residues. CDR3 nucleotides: TGTGCCAGCAGATCGGACAGTATGGGACAGCCCCAGCATTTT. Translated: CASRSDSMGQPQHF.

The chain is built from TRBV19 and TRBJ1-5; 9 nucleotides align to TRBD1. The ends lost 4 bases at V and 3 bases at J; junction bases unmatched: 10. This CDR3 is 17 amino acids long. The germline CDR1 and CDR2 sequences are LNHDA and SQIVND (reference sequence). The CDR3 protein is CASSTRTGESHNQPQHF. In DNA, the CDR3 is TGTGCCAGTAGTACCAGGACAGGGGAAAGCCACAATCAGCCCCAGCATTTT. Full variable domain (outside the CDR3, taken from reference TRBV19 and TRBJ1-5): DGGITQSPKYLFRKEGQNVTLSCEQNLNHDAMYWYRQDPGQGLRLIYYSQIVNDFQKGDIAEGYSVSREKKESFPLTVTSAQKNPTAFYLCASSTRTGESHNQPQHFGDGTRLSIL.

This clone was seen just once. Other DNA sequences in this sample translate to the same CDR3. The CDR3 loop reads CASSLGGQGNGELFF. In nucleotides, the CDR3 is TGTGCCAGCAGCTTAGGGGGACAGGGAAACGGGGAGCTGTTTTTT. The chain joins TRBV7-3 to TRBJ2-2; TRBD1 matches at 9 bases. This CDR3 comprises 15 residues. Trimming cost V 2 bases and J 7 bases; bases outside gene matches: 5. The V gene's germline CDR1 is SGHTA and CDR2 FQGTGA.

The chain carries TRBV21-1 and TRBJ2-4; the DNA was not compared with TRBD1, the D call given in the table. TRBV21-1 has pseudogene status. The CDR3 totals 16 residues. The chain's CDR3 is CASSTRTGVAKNIQYF. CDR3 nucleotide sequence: TGTGCCAGCAGCACTCGGACAGGAGTAGCCAAAAACATTCAGTACTTC.

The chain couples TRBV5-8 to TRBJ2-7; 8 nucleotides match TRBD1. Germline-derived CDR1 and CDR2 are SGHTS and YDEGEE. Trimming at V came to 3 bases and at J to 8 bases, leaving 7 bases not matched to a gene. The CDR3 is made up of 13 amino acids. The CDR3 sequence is CASSSDRVSQQYF. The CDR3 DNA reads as TGTGCCAGCAGCTCGGACAGGGTTAGCCAGCAGTACTTC.

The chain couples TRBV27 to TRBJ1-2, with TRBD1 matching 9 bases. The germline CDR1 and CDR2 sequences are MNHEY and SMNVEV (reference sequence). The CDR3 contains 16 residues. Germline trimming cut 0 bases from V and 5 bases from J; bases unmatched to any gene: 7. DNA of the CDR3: TGTGCCAGCAGTTTATCGAGTACAGGGGGCTGGTATGGCTACACCTTC. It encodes CASSLSSTGGWYGYTF.

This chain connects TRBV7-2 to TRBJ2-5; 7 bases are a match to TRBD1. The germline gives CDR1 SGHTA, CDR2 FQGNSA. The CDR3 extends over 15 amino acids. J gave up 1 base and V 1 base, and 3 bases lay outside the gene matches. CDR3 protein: CASSLGSGGQETQYF. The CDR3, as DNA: TGTGCCAGCAGCTTAGGTTCAGGGGGCCAAGAGACCCAGTACTTC.

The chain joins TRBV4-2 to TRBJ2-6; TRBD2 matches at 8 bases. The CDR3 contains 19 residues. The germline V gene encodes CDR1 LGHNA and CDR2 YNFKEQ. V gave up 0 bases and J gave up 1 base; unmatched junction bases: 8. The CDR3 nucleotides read TGTGCCAGCAGCCAAGATGGCACTAGCGGCCCTTCTGGGGCCAACGTCCTGACTTTC. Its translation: CASSQDGTSGPSGANVLTF.

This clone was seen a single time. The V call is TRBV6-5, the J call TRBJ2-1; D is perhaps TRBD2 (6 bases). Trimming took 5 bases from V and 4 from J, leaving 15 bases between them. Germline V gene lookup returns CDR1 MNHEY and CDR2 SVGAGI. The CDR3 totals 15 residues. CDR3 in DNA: TGTGCCAGCAGTCCCCCGGGACTTAAGTACAATGAGCAGTTCTTC. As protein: CASSPPGLKYNEQFF.

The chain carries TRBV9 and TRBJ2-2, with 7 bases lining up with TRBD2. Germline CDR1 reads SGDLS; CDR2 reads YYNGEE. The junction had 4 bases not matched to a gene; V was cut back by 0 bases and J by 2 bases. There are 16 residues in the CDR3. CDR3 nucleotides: TGTGCCAGCAGCGTAGGGGGGAGGGTAAACACCGGGGAGCTGTTTTTT. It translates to CASSVGGRVNTGELFF.

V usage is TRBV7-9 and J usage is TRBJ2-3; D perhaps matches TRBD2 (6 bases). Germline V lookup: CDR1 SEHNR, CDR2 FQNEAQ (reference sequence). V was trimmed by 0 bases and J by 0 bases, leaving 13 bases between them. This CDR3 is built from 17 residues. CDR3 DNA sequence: TGTGCCAGCAGCTTAGCATTAGCGGTCGCTAGCACAGATACGCAGTATTTT. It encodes CASSLALAVASTDTQYF. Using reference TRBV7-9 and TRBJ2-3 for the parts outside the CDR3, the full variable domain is DTGVSQNPRHKITKRGQNVTFRCDPISEHNRLYWYRQTLGQGPEFLTYFQNEAQLEKSRLLSDRFSAERPKGSFSTLEIQRTEQGDSAMYLCASSLALAVASTDTQYFGPGTRLTVL.

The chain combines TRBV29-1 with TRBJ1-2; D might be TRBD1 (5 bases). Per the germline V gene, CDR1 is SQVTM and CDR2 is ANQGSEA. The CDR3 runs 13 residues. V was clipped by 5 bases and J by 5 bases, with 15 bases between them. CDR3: CSVFGGGDYGYTF. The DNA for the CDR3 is TGCAGCGTTTTCGGTGGGGGGGATTATGGCTACACCTTC.

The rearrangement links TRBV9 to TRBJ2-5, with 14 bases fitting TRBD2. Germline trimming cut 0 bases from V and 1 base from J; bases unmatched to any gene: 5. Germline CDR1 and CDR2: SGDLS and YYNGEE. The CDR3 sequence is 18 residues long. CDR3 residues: CASSVGLAGGSPQETQYF. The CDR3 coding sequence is TGTGCCAGCAGCGTAGGACTAGCGGGGGGGTCCCCCCAAGAGACCCAGTACTTC.

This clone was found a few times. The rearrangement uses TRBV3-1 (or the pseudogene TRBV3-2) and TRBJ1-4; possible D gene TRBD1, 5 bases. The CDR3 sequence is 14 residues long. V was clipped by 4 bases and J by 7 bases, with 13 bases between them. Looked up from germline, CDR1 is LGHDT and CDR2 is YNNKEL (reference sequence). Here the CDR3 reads CASSLSPRGEKLFF. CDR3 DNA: TGTGCCAGCAGCCTCAGTCCAAGGGGTGAAAAACTGTTTTTT.